This T cell receptor beta chain was recovered during a study of OX40 agonist ivuxolimab in advanced cancers. About the study: Patients were treated with intravenous ivuxolimab, dosed at 0.01 to 10 mg/kg and infused every 2 weeks. Dose-escalation patients' cancers were hepatocellular carcinoma, melanoma, renal cell or head and neck cancer. Partial responses occurred in Three dose-escalation patients, one with hepatocellular carcinoma and two with cutaneous melanoma.

Measured with immunoSEQ multiplex PCR; TCRdb has only the in-frame clones, and not every one. The table includes 95,000 to 150,000 clones, roughly 93% detected once. The sequencing used CD4+ or CD8+ T cells sorted from blood, collected in a trial of the OX40 agonist ivuxolimab. The receptor was derived from an adult with an advanced solid tumor such as melanoma, head and neck, liver or kidney cancer.

The CDR3 DNA sequence: TGTGCCAGTAGTCCTTACAGGGGGCGGGACACCGGGGAGCTGTTTTTT. It translates to CASSPYRGRDTGELFF. The V gene is TRBV19, the J gene TRBJ2-2, with TRBD1 identical over 9 bases. Germline V gene sequence: CDR1 LNHDA, CDR2 SQIVND (reference sequence). The CDR3 has 16 amino acids. With 5 bases clipped from V and 3 bases from J, the junction kept 7 bases outside the gene matches.